This is a list of T cell receptor beta chains from one sample in a study of human T cells and chemical hapten exposure. MiXCR, applied by TCRdb to the RACE reads, yields one record per CDR3 protein. Among over 300,000 distinct CDR3 sequences, 4% to 6% were seen once, and the ten largest hold just over 2.5%. Sequences were derived from whole blood, sampled in connection with sensitization to the hapten diphenylcyclopropenone (DPC). The receptors were sampled from a woman aged 50 to 60 with alopecia areata. Some clones in this sample may be carry-over from other donors' samples. Both conserved end residues are part of each CDR3. The D gene is left open where the match is weak. Not every row has a clone size; where given, it reads once, few, many or a size class.

V: TRBV6-4; D: .; J: TRBJ2-2; size: many; CDR3: CASSARGDTGELFF; DNA: TGTGCCAGCAGTGCCAGGGGCGACACCGGGGAGCTGTTTTTT
V: TRBV6-2/TRBV6-3; D: TRBD2; J: TRBJ2-1; size: many; CDR3: CASSATGLAGLYNEQFF; DNA: TGTGCCAGCAGTGCCACTGGACTAGCGGGCCTATACAATGAGCAGTTCTTC
V: TRBV28; D: .; J: TRBJ1-5; size: many; CDR3: CASSLGEQPQHF; DNA: TGTGCCAGCAGTTTGGGGGAACAGCCCCAGCATTTT
V: TRBV9; D: TRBD1; J: TRBJ1-5; size: few; CDR3: CASSVGDSYQPQHF; DNA: TGTGCCAGCAGCGTAGGGGACAGTTATCAGCCCCAGCATTTT
V: TRBV7-3; D: TRBD2; J: TRBJ2-1; size: few; CDR3: CASSPLAGGKYNEQFF; DNA: TGTGCCAGCAGCCCACTAGCGGGGGGGAAATACAATGAGCAGTTCTTC
V: TRBV27; D: TRBD1; J: TRBJ1-4; size: many; CDR3: CASSFQGAEKLFF; DNA: TGTGCCAGCAGTTTCCAGGGGGCGGAAAAACTGTTTTTT
V: TRBV20-1; D: .; J: TRBJ2-3; size: many; CDR3: CSALDGVTDTQYF; DNA: TGCAGTGCTCTCGATGGGGTTACAGATACGCAGTATTTT
V: TRBV2; D: .; J: TRBJ1-3; size: .; CDR3: CASSLSHYGGTSGNTIYF; DNA: TGTGCCAGCAGTTTATCCCACTATGGGGGGACGTCTGGAAACACCATATATTTT
V: TRBV20-1; D: .; J: TRBJ1-6; size: few; CDR3: CSCQQDHSYNSPLHF; DNA: TGCAGTTGTCAACAGGATCACTCCTATAATTCACCCCTCCACTTT
V: TRBV5-1; D: TRBD2; J: TRBJ2-3; size: .; CDR3: CASSLPSTGAGGSDTQYF; DNA: TGCGCCAGCAGCTTGCCATCAACGGGAGCGGGGGGATCCGATACGCAGTATTTT
V: TRBV4-3; D: .; J: TRBJ2-3; size: many; CDR3: CASSQVQQPLTDTQYF; DNA: TGCGCCAGCAGCCAAGTGCAGCAGCCTCTCACAGATACGCAGTATTTT
V: TRBV7-2; D: TRBD1; J: TRBJ1-5; size: many; CDR3: CASSLVQGGFSNQPQHF; DNA: TGTGCCAGCAGCTTAGTCCAGGGGGGCTTTAGCAATCAGCCCCAGCATTTT
V: TRBV4-1; D: .; J: TRBJ2-5; size: many; CDR3: CASSQVSGSGETQYF; DNA: TGCGCCAGCAGCCAGGTCTCAGGGTCTGGGGAGACCCAGTACTTC